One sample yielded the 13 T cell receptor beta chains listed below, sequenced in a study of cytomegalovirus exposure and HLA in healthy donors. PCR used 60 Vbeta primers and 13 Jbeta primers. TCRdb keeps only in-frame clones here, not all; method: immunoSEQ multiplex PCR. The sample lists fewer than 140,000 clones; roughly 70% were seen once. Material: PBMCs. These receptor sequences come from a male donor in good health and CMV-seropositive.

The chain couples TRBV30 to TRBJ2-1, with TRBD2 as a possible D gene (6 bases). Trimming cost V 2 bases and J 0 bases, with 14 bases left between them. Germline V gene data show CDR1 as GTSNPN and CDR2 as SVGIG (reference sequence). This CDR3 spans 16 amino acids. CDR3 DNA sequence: TGTGCCTGGAGTCCACCGGGACTTAACTCCTACAATGAGCAGTTCTTC. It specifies CAWSPPGLNSYNEQFF. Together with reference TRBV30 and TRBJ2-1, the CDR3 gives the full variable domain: SQTIHQWPATLVQPVGSPLSLECTVEGTSNPNLYWYRQAAGRGLQLLFYSVGIGQISSEVPQNLSASRPQDRQFILSSKKLLLSDSGFYLCAWSPPGLNSYNEQFFGPGTRLTVL.

The CDR3 here is CASSPPWAKDGGDTDTQYF. Here the CDR3 DNA reads TGTGCCAGCTCACCACCGTGGGCTAAAGATGGAGGGGATACAGATACGCAGTATTTT. The rearrangement uses TRBV18 and TRBJ2-3, with D tentatively TRBD2 (6 bases). V was clipped by 0 bases and J by 3 bases, with 22 bases between them. The V gene's germline CDR1 is KGHSH and CDR2 LQKENI. The CDR3 covers 19 residues.

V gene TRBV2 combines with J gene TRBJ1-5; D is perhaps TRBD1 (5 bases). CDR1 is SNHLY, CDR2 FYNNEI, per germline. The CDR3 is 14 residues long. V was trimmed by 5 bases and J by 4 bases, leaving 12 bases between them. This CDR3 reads CASSLNTGNQPQHF. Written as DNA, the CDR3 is TGTGCCAGCAGTTTAAACACAGGTAATCAGCCCCAGCATTTT.

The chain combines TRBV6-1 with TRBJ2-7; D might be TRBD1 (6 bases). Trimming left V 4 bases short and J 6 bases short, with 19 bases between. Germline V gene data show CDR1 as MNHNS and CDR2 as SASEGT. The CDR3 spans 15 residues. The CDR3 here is CASSGPTGPVAEQYF. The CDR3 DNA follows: TGTGCCAGCAGTGGTCCTACAGGGCCGGTCGCCGAGCAGTACTTC.

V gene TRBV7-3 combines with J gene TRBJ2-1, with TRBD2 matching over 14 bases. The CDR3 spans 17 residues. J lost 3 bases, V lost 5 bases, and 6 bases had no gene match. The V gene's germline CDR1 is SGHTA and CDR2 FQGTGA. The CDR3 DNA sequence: TGTGCCAGCAGCAAATCGGGGACTAGCGGGGGCTACAATGAGCAGTTCTTC. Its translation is CASSKSGTSGGYNEQFF.

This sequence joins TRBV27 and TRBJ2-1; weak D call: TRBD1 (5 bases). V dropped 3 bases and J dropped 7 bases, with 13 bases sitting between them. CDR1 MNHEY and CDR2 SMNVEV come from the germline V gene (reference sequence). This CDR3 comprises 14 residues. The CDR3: CASSFPQGSNEQFF. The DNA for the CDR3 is TGTGCCAGCAGTTTCCCTCAGGGTTCGAATGAGCAGTTCTTC.

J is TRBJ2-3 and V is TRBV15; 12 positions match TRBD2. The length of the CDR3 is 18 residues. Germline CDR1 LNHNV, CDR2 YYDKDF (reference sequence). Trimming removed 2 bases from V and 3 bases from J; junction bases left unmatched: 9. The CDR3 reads CATSRTASGGAGTDTQYF. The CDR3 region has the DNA TGTGCCACCAGCAGAACCGCTAGCGGGGGGGCTGGTACAGATACGCAGTATTTT.

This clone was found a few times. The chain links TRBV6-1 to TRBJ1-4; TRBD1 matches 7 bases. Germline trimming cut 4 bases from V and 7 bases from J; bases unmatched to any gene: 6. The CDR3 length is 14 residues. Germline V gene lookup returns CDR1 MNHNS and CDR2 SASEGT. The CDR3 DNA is TGTGCCAGCAGTGTGAACAGGGGCACTGAAAAACTGTTTTTT. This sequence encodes CASSVNRGTEKLFF.

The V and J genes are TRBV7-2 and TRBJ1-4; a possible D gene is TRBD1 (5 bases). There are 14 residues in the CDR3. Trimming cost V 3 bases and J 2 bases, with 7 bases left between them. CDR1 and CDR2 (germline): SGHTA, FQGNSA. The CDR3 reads CASSFAGTNEKLFF. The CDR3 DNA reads TGTGCCAGCAGCTTTGCAGGGACTAATGAAAAACTGTTTTTT.

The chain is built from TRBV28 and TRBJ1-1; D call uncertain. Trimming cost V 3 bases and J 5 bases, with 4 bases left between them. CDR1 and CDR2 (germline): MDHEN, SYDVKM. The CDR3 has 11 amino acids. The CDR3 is CASSFATEAFF. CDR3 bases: TGTGCCAGCAGTTTTGCGACTGAAGCTTTCTTT. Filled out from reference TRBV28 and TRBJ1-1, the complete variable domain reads DVKVTQSSRYLVKRTGEKVFLECVQDMDHENMFWYRQDPGLGLRLIYFSYDVKMKEKGDIPEGYSVSREKKERFSLILESASTNQTSMYLCASSFATEAFFGQGTRLTVV.

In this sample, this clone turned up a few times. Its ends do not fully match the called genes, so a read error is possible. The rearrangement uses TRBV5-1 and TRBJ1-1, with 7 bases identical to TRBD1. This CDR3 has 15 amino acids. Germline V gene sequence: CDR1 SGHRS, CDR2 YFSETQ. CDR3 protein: CASRLEGGGNTEAFF. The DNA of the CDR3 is TGCGCCAGCAGATTGGAAGGGGGCGGTAACACTGAAGCTTTCTTT.

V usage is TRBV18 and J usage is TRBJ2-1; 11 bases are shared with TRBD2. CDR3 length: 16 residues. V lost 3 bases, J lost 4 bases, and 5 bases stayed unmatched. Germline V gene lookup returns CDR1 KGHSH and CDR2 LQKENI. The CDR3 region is CASSPGGTSGYNEQFF. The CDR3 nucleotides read TGTGCCAGCTCACCTGGGGGGACTAGCGGTTACAATGAGCAGTTCTTC. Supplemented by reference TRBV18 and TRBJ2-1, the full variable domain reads NAGVMQNPRHLVRRRGQEARLRCSPMKGHSHVYWYRQLPEEGLKFMVYLQKENIIDESGMPKERFSAEFPKEGPSILRIQQVVRGDSAAYFCASSPGGTSGYNEQFFGPGTRLTVL.

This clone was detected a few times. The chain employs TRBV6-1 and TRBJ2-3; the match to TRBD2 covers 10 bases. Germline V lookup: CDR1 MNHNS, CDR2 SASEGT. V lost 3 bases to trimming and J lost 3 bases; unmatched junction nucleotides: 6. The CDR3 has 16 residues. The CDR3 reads CASSDPAGGPTDTQYF. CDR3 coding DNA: TGTGCCAGCAGTGACCCAGCGGGGGGGCCTACAGATACGCAGTATTTT.